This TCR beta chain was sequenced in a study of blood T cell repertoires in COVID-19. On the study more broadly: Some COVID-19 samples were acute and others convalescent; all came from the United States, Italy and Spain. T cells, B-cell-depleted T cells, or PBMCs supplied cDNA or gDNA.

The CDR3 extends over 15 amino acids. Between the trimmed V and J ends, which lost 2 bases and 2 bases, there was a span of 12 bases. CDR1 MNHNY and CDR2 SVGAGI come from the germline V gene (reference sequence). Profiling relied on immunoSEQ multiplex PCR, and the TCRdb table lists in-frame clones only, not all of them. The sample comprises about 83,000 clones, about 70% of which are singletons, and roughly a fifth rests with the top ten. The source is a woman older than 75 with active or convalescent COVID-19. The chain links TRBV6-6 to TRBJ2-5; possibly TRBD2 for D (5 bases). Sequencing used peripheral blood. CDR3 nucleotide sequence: TGTGCCAGCAGTTACGGGCGCGGGCAGCAAGAGACCCAGTACTTC. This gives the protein CASSYGRGQQETQYF.